The entry below describes one T cell receptor (beta chain). In this CDR3 the conserved last residue, phenylalanine or tryptophan, is missing, so a read error is likely. TCRdb analysed the PCR reads with MiXCR anew, one entry per CDR3 protein. Of over 50,000 distinct CDR3 sequences in the sample, just over 35% were seen once. CDR3 length: 16 amino acids. CDR1 SGHVS and CDR2 FQNEAQ come from the germline V gene. These data originate in a study of molecular identifiers for immune sequencing clone quantification. The clonotype was recovered from a human donor in good health. Some libraries in this study had Jurkat cell RNA spiked in. The chain combines TRBV7-8 with TRBJ2-7; possibly TRBD2 for D (5 bases). The specimen sequenced was naive CD8+ T cells from blood, with Jurkat cell RNA spiked in. The subset denotes: FACS-sorted CD8+CD4-CCR7+CD45RA+ naive T cells. CDR3 in DNA: TGCGCCAGCAGCTTAACCCCCGGCGAGGGAGCCTACGAGCAGTACTCC. This codes for CASSLTPGEGAYEQYS.